These 28 T cell receptor beta chains were sequenced from one sample in a study of T-cell memory formation after mild COVID-19. In TCRdb, the 5' RACE reads were re-called with MiXCR into one record per CDR3 protein. This sample has 400,000 to 450,000 distinct CDR3 sequences; 15% to 20% occur once, and the top ten carry around a fifth. Sequencing was performed on PBMCs or a T cell subset sorted from them (not recorded which). Every receptor here comes from a young man who had mild COVID-19 (a few samples of this study predate the infection). Cell type and time point are not known.

The rearrangement joins TRBV5-1 to TRBJ2-5, with D possibly TRBD2 on 5 matching bases. The CDR3 length is 13 residues. Trimming pared 4 bases from V and 5 bases from J, leaving 12 bases between. Germline CDR1 and CDR2: SGHRS and YFSETQ. CDR3 coding DNA: TGCGCCAGCAGCACCGGAGGCCGGGAGACCCAGTACTTC. Amino acid sequence: CASSTGGRETQYF.

This clonotype turned up a few times. The gene calls are TRBV4-1 and TRBJ2-2, with unresolved D. This CDR3 spans 14 amino acids. CDR1 and CDR2 (germline): MGHRA, YSYEKL. V was pared by 1 base and J by 1 base, with 4 bases between. CDR3 in amino acids: CASSQVGNTGELFF. For the CDR3, the DNA is TGCGCCAGCAGCCAAGTTGGGAACACCGGGGAGCTGTTTTTT.

This clonotype was observed a handful of times. The chain uses TRBV7-2 and TRBJ2-1; 10 nucleotides align to TRBD2. V was clipped by 5 bases and J by 4 bases; unmatched bases: 5. The CDR3 has 15 amino acids. The V gene's germline CDR1 is SGHTA and CDR2 FQGNSA. The CDR3 region is CASSLTSGEYNEQFF. CDR3 sequence (DNA): TGTGCCAGCAGCCTAACTAGCGGGGAATACAATGAGCAGTTCTTC.

The chain combines TRBV28 with TRBJ1-5; D is unclear. The CDR3 runs to 13 residues. CDR1 and CDR2 from the germline V gene are MDHEN and SYDVKM. V was clipped by 3 bases and J by 5 bases, with 8 bases between them. The CDR3 region is CASSFSIHQPQHF. For the CDR3, the DNA is TGTGCCAGCAGTTTCTCCATTCATCAGCCCCAGCATTTT. The full variable domain, rest sourced from reference TRBV28 and TRBJ1-5, is DVKVTQSSRYLVKRTGEKVFLECVQDMDHENMFWYRQDPGLGLRLIYFSYDVKMKEKGDIPEGYSVSREKKERFSLILESASTNQTSMYLCASSFSIHQPQHFGDGTRLSIL.

The chain uses TRBV27 and TRBJ2-3; D is unresolved. Germline CDR1 is MNHEY and CDR2 is SMNVEV (reference sequence). V gave up 4 bases and J gave up 2 bases, with 13 bases separating them. The CDR3 has 15 residues. CDR3 amino acids: CASSSLSLITDTQYF. The DNA of the CDR3 is TGTGCCAGCAGTTCACTAAGTTTGATCACAGATACGCAGTATTTT.

This clonotype was observed a few times. The gene calls are TRBV20-1 and TRBJ2-1; D uncertain. Trimming removed 2 bases at V and 4 bases at J, with 9 bases between. The germline V gene has CDR1 DFQATT and CDR2 SNEGSKA (reference sequence). This CDR3 is 13 amino acids long. For the CDR3, the DNA is TGCAGTGCTAGAAGGAGAATTTACAATGAGCAGTTCTTC. Protein sequence: CSARRRIYNEQFF.

A few counts support this clonotype. The V call is TRBV6-2 or TRBV6-3, the J call TRBJ1-5; D might be TRBD1 (5 bases). Germline values: CDR1 MNHEY, CDR2 SVGEGT. V gave up 6 bases and J gave up 4 bases, with 13 bases separating them. The CDR3 length is 14 residues. The CDR3 loop reads CASSWDGRNQPQHF. The CDR3 bases are TGTGCCAGCAGCTGGGACGGTAGAAATCAGCCCCAGCATTTT.

This clonotype turned up a few times. This rearrangement joins TRBV20-1 to TRBJ1-5; D is undetermined. Germline-derived CDR1 and CDR2 are DFQATT and SNEGSKA (reference sequence). V was pared by 2 bases and J by 6 bases, with 8 bases between. The CDR3 has 12 amino acids. The CDR3 DNA reads TGCAGTGCTAGATCAGAGGGTCAGCCCCAGCATTTT. Protein sequence: CSARSEGQPQHF.

This clonotype has a handful of counts. The chain combines TRBV18 with TRBJ2-1; 14 bases match TRBD2. Trimming removed 1 base from V and 8 bases from J; junction bases left unmatched: 4. The CDR3 runs to 16 residues. Germline values: CDR1 KGHSH, CDR2 LQKENI. The CDR3 reads CASSPLTSGGAYEQFF. DNA of the CDR3: TGTGCCAGCTCACCACTGACTAGCGGGGGGGCTTATGAGCAGTTCTTC.

V usage is TRBV5-1 and J usage is TRBJ2-7; D is uncertain. The CDR3 totals 11 residues. Germline V gives CDR1 SGHRS, CDR2 YFSETQ. V dropped 3 bases and J dropped 7 bases, with 8 bases sitting between them. Here the CDR3 reads CASSSSEEQYF. The CDR3 bases are TGCGCCAGCAGCTCGTCTGAGGAGCAGTACTTC.

This clonotype was seen a few times. This chain uses TRBV7-3 with TRBJ2-1; TRBD2 matches 9 bases. The V segment lost 5 bases and the J segment 8 bases; nucleotides outside the gene matches: 16. The CDR3 totals 17 residues. Germline V gives CDR1 SGHTA, CDR2 FQGTGA. DNA of the CDR3: TGTGCCAGCAGCCTGGAGCCAGCGGGGGGTTCTTTGGATGAGCAGTTCTTC. This codes for CASSLEPAGGSLDEQFF.

This sequence joins TRBV12-5 and TRBJ2-2; maybe TRBD1 (6 bases). This CDR3 has 15 amino acids. V was trimmed by 0 bases and J by 4 bases, leaving 9 bases between them. Germline V lookup: CDR1 LGHNT, CDR2 FRNRAP. In DNA form, the CDR3 reads TGTGCTAGTGGTTTGGTAACAGGGCGCACCGGGGAGCTGTTTTTT. Translated: CASGLVTGRTGELFF.

The chain is built from TRBV6-5 and TRBJ2-3; unclear D gene. This CDR3 is 13 amino acids long. Germline CDR1 and CDR2: MNHEY and SVGAGI. Trimming cost V 6 bases and J 6 bases, with 13 bases left between them. CDR3 DNA sequence: TGTGCCAGCAGGGGATTATTCCCTGATACGCAGTATTTT. Its translation: CASRGLFPDTQYF.

This clonotype was seen ten or more times. This sequence joins TRBV25-1 and TRBJ2-3, with TRBD2 identical over 8 bases. Trimming removed 6 bases from V and 0 bases from J; junction bases left unmatched: 2. CDR1 is MGHDK and CDR2 is SYGVNS in the germline V gene. The CDR3 covers 14 residues. The CDR3 region is CASRLAGSTDTQYF. CDR3 coding DNA: TGTGCCAGCAGGTTAGCGGGGAGCACAGATACGCAGTATTTT.

There are a few counts of this clonotype. V usage is TRBV7-3 and J usage is TRBJ2-1; D is perhaps TRBD2 (6 bases). The CDR3 consists of 16 residues. CDR1 and CDR2 from the germline V gene are SGHTA and FQGTGA. V lost 2 bases and J 5 bases, leaving 16 bases between the germline ends. In DNA, the CDR3 is TGTGCCAGCAGCTTATGGGACGGGGGTGGAAACAATGAGCAGTTCTTC. Its translation is CASSLWDGGGNNEQFF. The whole variable domain, remainder taken from reference TRBV7-3 and TRBJ2-1, is GAGVSQTPSNKVTEKGKYVELRCDPISGHTALYWYRQSLGQGPEFLIYFQGTGAADDSGLPNDRFFAVRPEGSVSTLKIQRTERGDSAVYLCASSLWDGGGNNEQFFGPGTRLTVL.

This clonotype came up many times. This rearrangement joins TRBV5-5 to TRBJ1-2; 9 nucleotides match TRBD1. CDR1 is SGHKS and CDR2 is YYEKEE in the germline V gene (reference sequence). V lost 4 bases, J lost 4 bases, and 11 bases stayed unmatched. This CDR3 comprises 16 residues. The CDR3 DNA reads as TGTGCCAGCAGCCATGACAGGGGGAACAACCCCTATGGCTACACCTTC. Translating gives CASSHDRGNNPYGYTF.

The chain has TRBV3-1 and TRBJ2-5; TRBD2 is a possible D gene (6 bases). Germline loops: CDR1 LGHDT, CDR2 YNNKEL (reference sequence). The V end lost 3 bases, the J end lost 5 bases, and 13 bases lay between the germline ends. The CDR3 consists of 14 residues. As DNA, the CDR3 is TGTGCCAGCAGCCACGACCGGGGGAGGGAGACCCAGTACTTC. Protein sequence: CASSHDRGRETQYF.

This clonotype was counted between two and nine times. The V and J genes are TRBV20-1 and TRBJ1-2; D gene ambiguous. The V gene lost 4 bases and the J gene lost 0 bases, with 6 bases spanning the gap. Germline V lookup: CDR1 DFQATT, CDR2 SNEGSKA (reference sequence). This CDR3 has 12 residues. For the CDR3, the DNA is TGCAGTGCTATTAGCCCTAACTATGGCTACACCTTC. It yields the protein CSAISPNYGYTF.

In its sample, this clonotype was seen a few times. The J gene is TRBJ2-3, the V gene TRBV20-1, with 7 positions matching TRBD2. Germline CDR1 DFQATT, CDR2 SNEGSKA (reference sequence). Trimming cost V 3 bases and J 6 bases; bases outside gene matches: 15. The length of the CDR3 is 16 residues. CDR3 nucleotides: TGCAGTGCTAGTCCCAGGGCCGGGAGGCGTTACGATACGCAGTATTTT. Translated: CSASPRAGRRYDTQYF.

V is TRBV12-3 or TRBV12-4 and J is TRBJ1-3; no clear D gene. The CDR3 contains 13 residues. V was clipped by 7 bases and J by 1 base, with 8 bases between them. The CDR3 region has the DNA TGTGCCAGCACTTCCCTTTCTGGAAACACCATATATTTT. Protein: CASTSLSGNTIYF.

In its sample, this clonotype was seen a few times. The rearrangement uses TRBV4-1 and TRBJ2-3; D call uncertain. Trimming pared 5 bases from V and 1 base from J, leaving 10 bases between. CDR3 size: 14 residues. CDR1 MGHRA and CDR2 YSYEKL come from the germline V gene. CDR3 sequence reads: CASSTSTRTDTQYF. For the CDR3, the DNA is TGCGCCAGCAGCACCTCGACTCGCACAGATACGCAGTATTTT.

The sample holds one count of this clonotype. The genes are TRBV5-1 and TRBJ2-3; possibly TRBD1 for D (6 bases). This CDR3 region has 17 residues. Germline CDR1 reads SGHRS; CDR2 reads YFSETQ. V dropped 5 bases and J dropped 2 bases, with 21 bases sitting between them. In nucleotides, the CDR3 is TGCGCCAGCAGAATGAGGGGGTTGAGTGGAATCACAGATACGCAGTATTTT. This gives the protein CASRMRGLSGITDTQYF.

There are a few counts of this clonotype. The chain carries TRBV27 and TRBJ2-5; 12 bases are a match to TRBD2. CDR1 and CDR2 (germline): MNHEY, SMNVEV (reference sequence). The CDR3 consists of 15 residues. J was trimmed by 9 bases and V by 4 bases; bases with no gene match: 9. The DNA of the CDR3 is TGTGCCAGCAGTTCCTGGACTAGCGGGGCGTGGGCCCAGTACTTC. Translation gives CASSSWTSGAWAQYF.

This clonotype showed up many times. The chain joins TRBV4-3 to TRBJ2-5; 9 bases agree with TRBD1. Germline lookup yields CDR1 LGHNA and CDR2 YSLEER. V gave up 1 base and J gave up 3 bases; unmatched junction bases: 6. CDR3 length equals 16 residues. CDR3 in amino acids: CASSQGQGGLKETQYF. In DNA, the CDR3 is TGCGCCAGCAGCCAAGGACAGGGGGGCCTTAAAGAGACCCAGTACTTC.

The chain combines TRBV30 with TRBJ1-1; 9 nucleotides line up with TRBD1. CDR3 length: 13 residues. V dropped 3 bases and J dropped 7; count of bases not matched to a gene: 6. CDR1 is GTSNPN and CDR2 is SVGIG in the germline V gene (reference sequence). In DNA, the CDR3 is TGTGCCTGGAGCACAGGGGGCTTATTTGAAGCTTTCTTT. Translated, it gives CAWSTGGLFEAFF. The variable domain in full, with the rest retrieved from reference TRBV30 and TRBJ1-1, is SQTIHQWPATLVQPVGSPLSLECTVEGTSNPNLYWYRQAAGRGLQLLFYSVGIGQISSEVPQNLSASRPQDRQFILSSKKLLLSDSGFYLCAWSTGGLFEAFFGQGTRLTVV.

The rearrangement joins TRBV30 to TRBJ1-2; D perhaps matches TRBD1 (6 bases). Germline CDR1 and CDR2: GTSNPN and SVGIG (reference sequence). The CDR3 covers 11 residues. V lost 0 bases and J 7 bases, leaving 6 bases between the germline ends. The CDR3 DNA is TGTGCCTGGAGTGTACAGGGTGGCTACACCTTC. Its protein is CAWSVQGGYTF.

In its sample, this clonotype was seen many times. V and J are TRBV11-2 and TRBJ2-1; TRBD1 matches 7 bases. CDR1 is SGHAT, CDR2 FQNNGV, per germline. V shed 5 bases and J 9 bases; nucleotides not matched to a gene: 13. There are 15 residues in the CDR3. CDR3 residues: CASSLRDRLQSEQFF. Here the CDR3 DNA reads TGTGCCAGCAGCCTCAGGGACAGATTACAAAGTGAGCAGTTCTTC.

This clonotype was counted a few times. Mismatch with germline at one junction end may stem from a read error. CDR3 sequence reads: CASSSTAGTRGLSAF. For the CDR3, the DNA is TGTGCCAGCAGCTCCACAGCCGGGACACGGGGCCTCTCCGCCTTC. This chain joins TRBV7-9 and TRBJ1-2; the D gene is possibly TRBD1 (6 bases). The CDR3 consists of 15 residues. Per the germline V gene, CDR1 is SEHNR and CDR2 is FQNEAQ (reference sequence).